Sequencing of this T cell receptor (beta chain) was carried out in a study of CD8+CD57+ T cells in acquired aplastic anemia. Study-wide background: Each DNA sample taken from sorted CD4+ and CD8+ cells came to 3.2 ug on average. Reads per healthy sample averaged around 9.9 million (CD4+) and approximately 12 million (CD8+).

Trimming took off 0 bases at V and 0 bases at J, with 6 bases between the two ends. The germline CDR1 and CDR2 sequences are KGHDR and SFDVKD. This CDR3 spans 15 amino acids. General study findings and limits: CD8+ Simpson's diversity in patients was not significantly different from that in controls. Patients shared approximately 30 CD8+ CDR3 sequences with controls.

Regarding this clonotype: Antigen: not known.

Genomic DNA served as template for TCR beta VDJ and CDR3 profiling. From the reads, TCRdb called clonotypes with MiXCR, one entry per CDR3 protein. The repertoire holds around 140,000 distinct CDR3 sequences, with 41% as singletons. The receptor's source is a human donor in good health, serving as a control. V is TRBV24-1 and J is TRBJ2-3, with D unclear. The specimen sequenced was sorted CD4+, CD8+, or CD8+CD57+ T cells (not recorded which) from PBMCs. In nucleotides, the CDR3 is TGTGCCACCAGTGATTTGAGGCGGAGCACAGATACGCAGTATTTT. This sequence encodes CATSDLRRSTDTQYF.